This T cell receptor (beta chain) was captured by sequencing in a study of Ad26.COV2.S vaccination and SARS-CoV-2 variants. As for the study in general: Of the COV1001 trial arms, the Ad26.COV2.S arm included the donor. Findings and limits, study-wide: Breadth of non-spike TCRs did not differ between vaccinees and placebo recipients.

Treatment specified: 19 received Ad26.COV2.S at low or high dose, single or two shots; 5 received placebo; per-sample allocation not given. It was on day 63 after the first vaccine or placebo injection that samples were taken. To note about this clone: Antigen unknown.

The table came from immunoSEQ multiplex PCR; TCRdb's copy has only in-frame clones and leaves some out. Of about 420,000 clones in the sample, more than 75% are singletons; the top ten hold approximately 4%. This sequence originates from a person between 18 and 65 years old who received the Ad26.COV2.S COVID-19 vaccine or a placebo. Source: peripheral blood, taken in a trial of Ad26.COV2.S vaccine versus placebo.

CDR3 protein: CASSVGPFGQETQYF. CDR3 DNA: TGTGCCAGCAGCGTAGGACCCTTTGGGCAAGAGACCCAGTACTTC. The chain is built from TRBV9 and TRBJ2-5, with D uncertain. Between the trimmed V and J ends, which lost 0 bases and 2 bases, there was a span of 11 bases. Germline CDR1 is SGDLS and CDR2 is YYNGEE. The CDR3 is 15 residues long.